Sequencing of this T cell receptor beta chain was carried out in a study of cytomegalovirus exposure and HLA in healthy donors. There are 14 residues in the CDR3. Trimming took 3 bases from V and 3 from J, leaving 11 bases between them. From germline, CDR1 is MDHEN and CDR2 SYDVKM. The study's findings and limits: In a later analysis, common viral pathogens appeared linked to several of the most significant clusters. It was in a later analysis that TCR association rates were seen to vary by HLA locus, highest for DRB1 and lowest for HLA-C.

Concerning this clone: Its antigen remains unknown.

Vbeta (60) and Jbeta (13) primers were used in the PCR. This table comes from immunoSEQ multiplex PCR, and its TCRdb copy is limited to in-frame clones, with some not included. The sample carries more than 90,000 clones, over 60% recorded once. Every donor was a healthy person donating bone marrow. Source material: PBMCs. This clonotype was obtained from a woman in her twenties or thirties in good health and CMV-seronegative. The chain joins TRBV28 to TRBJ2-5, with D tentatively TRBD2 (5 bases). Written as DNA, the CDR3 is TGTGCCAGCAGTTTGTCCGGGGTGGAAGAGACCCAGTACTTC. This sequence encodes CASSLSGVEETQYF.